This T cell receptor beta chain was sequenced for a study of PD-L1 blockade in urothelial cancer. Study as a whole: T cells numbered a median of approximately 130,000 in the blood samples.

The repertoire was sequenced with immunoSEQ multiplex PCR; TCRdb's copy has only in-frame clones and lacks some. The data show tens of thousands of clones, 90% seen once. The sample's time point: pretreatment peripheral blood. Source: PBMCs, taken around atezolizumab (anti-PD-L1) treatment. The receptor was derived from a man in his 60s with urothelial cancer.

The CDR3: CASSYTGGNYGYTF. For the CDR3, the DNA is TGTGCCAGCAGCTATACAGGGGGCAACTATGGCTACACCTTC. The chain employs TRBV2 and TRBJ1-2, with 9 nucleotides matching TRBD1. This CDR3 spans 14 amino acids. The germline V gene has CDR1 SNHLY and CDR2 FYNNEI. Unmatched junction bases numbered 4, after V lost 6 bases and J lost 2 bases. The variable domain in full, completed from reference TRBV2 and TRBJ1-2, reads EPEVTQTPSHQVTQMGQEVILRCVPISNHLYFYWYRQILGQKVEFLVSFYNNEISEKSEIFDDQFSVERPDGSNFTLKIRSTKLEDSAMYFCASSYTGGNYGYTFGSGTRLTVV.